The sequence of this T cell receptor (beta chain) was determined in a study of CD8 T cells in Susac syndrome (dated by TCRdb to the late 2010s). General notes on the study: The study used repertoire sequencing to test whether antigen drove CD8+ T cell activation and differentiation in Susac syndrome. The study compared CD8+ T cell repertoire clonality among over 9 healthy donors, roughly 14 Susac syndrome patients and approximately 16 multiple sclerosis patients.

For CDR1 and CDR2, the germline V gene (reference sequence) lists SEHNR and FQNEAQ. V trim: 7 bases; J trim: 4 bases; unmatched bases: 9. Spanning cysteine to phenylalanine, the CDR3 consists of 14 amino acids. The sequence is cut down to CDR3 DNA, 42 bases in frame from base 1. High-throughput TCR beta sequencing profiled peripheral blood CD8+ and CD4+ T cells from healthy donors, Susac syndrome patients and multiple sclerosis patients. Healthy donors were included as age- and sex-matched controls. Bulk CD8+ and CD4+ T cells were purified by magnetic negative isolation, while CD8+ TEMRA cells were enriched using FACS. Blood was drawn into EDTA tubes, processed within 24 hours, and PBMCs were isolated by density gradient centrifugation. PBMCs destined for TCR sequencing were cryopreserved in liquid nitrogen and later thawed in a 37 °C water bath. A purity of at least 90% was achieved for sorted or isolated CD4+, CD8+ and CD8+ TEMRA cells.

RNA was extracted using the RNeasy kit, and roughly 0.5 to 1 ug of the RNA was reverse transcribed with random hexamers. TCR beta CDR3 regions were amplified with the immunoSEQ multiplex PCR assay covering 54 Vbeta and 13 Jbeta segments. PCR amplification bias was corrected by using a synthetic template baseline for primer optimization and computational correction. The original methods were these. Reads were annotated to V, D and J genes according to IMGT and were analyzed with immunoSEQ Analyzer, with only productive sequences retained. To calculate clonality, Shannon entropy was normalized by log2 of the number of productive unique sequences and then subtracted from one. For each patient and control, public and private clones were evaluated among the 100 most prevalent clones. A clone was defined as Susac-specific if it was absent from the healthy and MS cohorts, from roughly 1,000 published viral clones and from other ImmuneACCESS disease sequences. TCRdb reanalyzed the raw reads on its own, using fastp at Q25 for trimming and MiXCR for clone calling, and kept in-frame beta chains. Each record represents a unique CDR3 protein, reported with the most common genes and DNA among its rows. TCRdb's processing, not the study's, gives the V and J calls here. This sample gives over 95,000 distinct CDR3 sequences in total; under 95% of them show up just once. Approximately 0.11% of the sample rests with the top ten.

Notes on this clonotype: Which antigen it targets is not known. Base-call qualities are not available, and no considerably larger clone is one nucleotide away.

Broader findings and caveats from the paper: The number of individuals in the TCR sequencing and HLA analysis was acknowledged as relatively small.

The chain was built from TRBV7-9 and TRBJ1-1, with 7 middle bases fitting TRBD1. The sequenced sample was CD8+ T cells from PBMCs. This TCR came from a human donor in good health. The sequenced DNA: TGTGCCAGCACCGAGGGACAGTATATCACTGAAGCTTTCTTT. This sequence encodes CASTEGQYITEAFF.